The 16 T cell receptor beta chains given below trace back to one sample, sequenced in a study of blood T cell repertoires in COVID-19. Repertoires were generated with immunoSEQ multiplex PCR, while TCRdb's copy carries only in-frame clones and drops some. The table includes around 500,000 clones, 75% to 90% detected once. Specimen: peripheral blood. The receptors here all came from a human donor in a cohort sampled during active COVID-19.

The chain couples TRBV19 to TRBJ2-7; tentatively, D is TRBD2 (5 bases). V lost 4 bases and J 6 bases, leaving 16 bases between the germline ends. CDR1 is LNHDA, CDR2 SQIVND, per germline (reference sequence). The CDR3 is 14 residues long. Here the CDR3 DNA reads TGTGCCAGTAGTAAAGGAGTGAGGGTGGGCGAGCAGTACTTC. Its translation: CASSKGVRVGEQYF.

The J gene is TRBJ2-1, the V gene TRBV4-2; the D gene is possibly TRBD2 (6 bases). The V and J ends lost 1 base and 3 bases respectively, with 13 bases between them. The germline V gene has CDR1 LGHNA and CDR2 YNFKEQ. The CDR3 runs 16 residues. The DNA of the CDR3 is TGTGCCAGCAGCCAAGTAAAGGGAGGAGTCTACAATGAGCAGTTCTTC. Its protein product is CASSQVKGGVYNEQFF.

V is TRBV28 and J is TRBJ1-3; a possible D gene is TRBD1 (6 bases). The CDR3 runs 17 residues. Germline V CDR1 and CDR2: MDHEN, SYDVKM. Deletions cut 1 base from V and 2 bases from J, with 15 bases between. The CDR3 reads CASSLFRGRGAGNTIYF. The DNA for the CDR3 is TGTGCCAGCAGTTTATTTCGCGGCAGGGGAGCTGGAAACACCATATATTTT.

This sequence joins TRBV30 and TRBJ2-3; 15 nucleotides align to TRBD2. Trimming cost V 3 bases and J 0 bases; bases outside gene matches: 10. CDR3 length: 19 amino acids. Germline loops: CDR1 GTSNPN, CDR2 SVGIG (reference sequence). The CDR3 nucleotides are TGTGCCTGGAGGAGGACTAGCGGGAGGGTCTTCTATAGCACAGATACGCAGTATTTT. Its protein product is CAWRRTSGRVFYSTDTQYF.

This clone was counted a few times. The chain links TRBV3-1 (or the pseudogene TRBV3-2) to TRBJ1-2; D is uncertain. Germline V CDR1 and CDR2: LGHDT, YNNKEL (reference sequence). The CDR3 extends over 15 amino acids. V dropped 5 bases and J dropped 13 bases, with 26 bases sitting between them. The CDR3 bases are TGTGCCAGCAGCTCGGAAGCGGGGTTTTTTGTGAAAGGCACCTTC. It is translated as CASSSEAGFFVKGTF.

The chain has TRBV7-6 and TRBJ2-7; 8 bases match TRBD2. CDR1 SGHVS and CDR2 FNYEAQ come from the germline V gene. The CDR3 extends over 14 amino acids. The trim removed 2 bases at V and 6 bases at J, leaving 6 bases unmatched. The CDR3 bases are TGTGCCAGCAGCTTAAGGATAGCGGGATCCGAGCAGTACTTC. It yields the protein CASSLRIAGSEQYF.

The rearrangement joins TRBV10-3 to TRBJ2-7; 9 nucleotides line up with TRBD1. V lost 4 bases and J lost 0; bases outside the gene matches: 7. Germline values: CDR1 ENHRY, CDR2 SYGVKD. The CDR3 loop spans 16 amino acids. The CDR3 reads CAISAGRGQGSYEQYF. CDR3 DNA: TGTGCCATCAGTGCGGGCCGGGGACAGGGCTCCTACGAGCAGTACTTC.

The gene calls are TRBV18 and TRBJ2-3; TRBD2 aligns across 7 bases. Germline trimming cut 2 bases from V and 2 bases from J; bases unmatched to any gene: 7. The germline V gene encodes CDR1 KGHSH and CDR2 LQKENI. The CDR3 has 16 residues. The CDR3 DNA reads as TGTGCCAGCTCACCAAAGGCGGGAGATATCACAGATACGCAGTATTTT. Protein sequence: CASSPKAGDITDTQYF.

The genes are TRBV4-1 and TRBJ1-2, with D possibly being TRBD1 (5 bases). CDR1 MGHRA and CDR2 YSYEKL come from the germline V gene. Trimming left V 4 bases short and J 4 bases short, with 13 bases between. The CDR3 length is 14 residues. CDR3 residues: CASSPERGSYGYTF. The CDR3 coding sequence is TGCGCCAGCAGCCCCGAGCGGGGCTCCTATGGCTACACCTTC.

V usage is TRBV30 and J usage is TRBJ2-7; 7 nucleotides agree with TRBD1. The CDR3 has 14 amino acids. Germline V gene data show CDR1 as GTSNPN and CDR2 as SVGIG (reference sequence). J lost 1 base, V lost 0 bases, and 3 bases had no gene match. CDR3 DNA sequence: TGTGCCTGGAGTGTATTACAGGGGTCCTACGAGCAGTACTTC. The encoded protein is CAWSVLQGSYEQYF.

As regards this clone: A single base separates this from a much larger clone, so it may be a read error. This sample includes further DNA sequences coding for the same CDR3. The chain recombines TRBV9 with TRBJ1-2, with D hard to call. Per germline, CDR1 SGDLS and CDR2 YYNGEE. The V gene lost 0 bases and the J gene lost 0 bases, with 6 bases spanning the gap. The CDR3 extends over 14 amino acids. CDR3 protein: CASSVGGANYGYTF. DNA of the CDR3: TGTGCCAGCAGCGTAGGAGGAGCTAACTATGGCTACACCTTC.

The chain combines TRBV5-1 with TRBJ1-3, with 9 bases that match TRBD1. The germline V gene encodes CDR1 SGHRS and CDR2 YFSETQ. Trimming at V came to 5 bases and at J to 2 bases, leaving 5 bases not matched to a gene. The CDR3 runs 15 residues. The CDR3 DNA follows: TGCGCCAGCAGGGACGACAGGGGGACTGGAAACACCATATATTTT. Amino acids: CASRDDRGTGNTIYF. The whole variable domain, filled in from reference TRBV5-1 and TRBJ1-3, reads KAGVTQTPRYLIKTRGQQVTLSCSPISGHRSVSWYQQTPGQGLQFLFEYFSETQRNKGNFPGRFSGRQFSNSRSEMNVSTLELGDSALYLCASRDDRGTGNTIYFGEGSWLTVV.

The V gene is TRBV5-5, the J gene TRBJ1-4; 8 positions agree with TRBD1. V gave up 5 bases and J gave up 7 bases; unmatched junction bases: 10. CDR3 length: 15 residues. The germline gives CDR1 SGHKS, CDR2 YYEKEE (reference sequence). Written as DNA, the CDR3 is TGTGCCAGCAGTTCCCAGGGGGCGGGTTTTGAAAAACTGTTTTTT. Amino acid sequence: CASSSQGAGFEKLFF.

V gene TRBV5-4 combines with J gene TRBJ1-1; D remains unclear. The CDR3 contains 15 residues. The germline V and J ends were trimmed by 1 base and 1 base, with 11 bases remaining between them. Germline CDR1 SGHNT, CDR2 YYREEE (reference sequence). In nucleotides, the CDR3 is TGTGCCAGCAGCTTGAGGATCGCGGGGAACACTGAAGCTTTCTTT. Protein sequence: CASSLRIAGNTEAFF.

V is TRBV5-4 and J is TRBJ1-4; possible D gene TRBD1, 5 bases. V was clipped by 1 base and J by 4 bases, with 11 bases between them. This CDR3 is 15 amino acids long. Germline CDR1 SGHNT, CDR2 YYREEE (reference sequence). The CDR3 loop reads CASSLSAGINEKLFF. In DNA, the CDR3 is TGTGCCAGCAGCTTGTCGGCAGGGATTAATGAAAAACTGTTTTTT.

This clone was picked up a small number of times. V gene TRBV4-2 combines with J gene TRBJ1-5, with no clear D. Germline lookup yields CDR1 LGHNA and CDR2 YNFKEQ. The CDR3 sequence is 13 residues long. V shed 3 bases and J shed 7 bases, with 10 bases lying between them. The CDR3, as DNA: TGTGCCAGCAGCCAGGTCACAACGCAGCCCCAGCATTTT. Its protein is CASSQVTTQPQHF.